Listed here are 5 T cell receptor beta chains from one sample, sequenced in a study of tissue T cells after allogeneic stem cell transplantation (dated 2022 in TCRdb). Libraries were made using the immunoSEQ multiplex PCR assay. TCRdb stores this immuneACCESS table with in-frame sequences only. Part of the clones is absent; in the studies checked, under half of the shortfall reflects unresolved V genes, and no reason is known for the rest. A total of around 1,800 clones appear in this sample, 45% to 55% of them only once. Of the sample, roughly 31% falls within the top ten clones. What the time point label conveys for this sample: mouse harvest day 14 after allogeneic transplant. Each mouse graft, delivered by tail vein injection, combined 10^6 splenic CD5+ T cells with 10^7 T-cell-depleted bone marrow cells. The source material was gut tissue. The receptors shown here come from a female BALB/c mouse given C57BL/6 T cells with graft-versus-host disease after an allogeneic hematopoietic cell transplant.

By share, this clone counts as medium-sized. Gene names denote mouse genes. This CDR3 reads CASSQGTEVFF. Partial CDR3 DNA: TGTGCCAGCAGCCAGGGCACAGAAGTCTTC. The chain joins TRBV5 to TRBJ1-1; D remains ambiguous. The CDR3 goes on 1 residue after the read ends, and that part is filled in from the germline J gene. Germline lookup yields CDR1 LGHNA and CDR2 YNLKQL (reference sequence). V was cut by 3 bases and J by 4 bases, with 3 bases left in between. The length of the CDR3 is 11 residues.

This clone was found once. Gene names refer to mouse genes. The sequenced CDR3 bases are TGCTCCAGCAGTCGAGGACAGGGAAACTCCGACTACACC. It translates to CSSSRGQGNSDYT. The entire CDR3 sequence reads CSSSRGQGNSDYTF. V usage is TRBV23 and J usage is TRBJ1-2; TRBD1 was called by the table and not checked on the DNA. The read halts 1 residue ahead of the CDR3 end, with the missing end drawn from the germline J gene. This CDR3 region has 14 residues. The V gene's germline CDR1 is KGHTA and CDR2 FQNQQP.

As regards this clone: The genes and germline here are from mouse. The sequence runs out 1 residue before the end of the CDR3; the remainder is reconstructed from the germline J gene. The rearrangement uses TRBV15 and TRBJ2-1, with D maybe TRBD2 (7 bases). Per germline, CDR1 SGHND and CDR2 FRSKSL. With 1 base removed from V and 7 bases from J, the gap between germline ends came to 8 bases. The CDR3 contains 13 residues. The part of the CDR3 DNA that was read is TGTGCCAGCAGTTTAGAGGGGGGGGCTGAGCAGTTC. As protein: CASSLEGGAEQF. The whole CDR3 protein is CASSLEGGAEQFF.

This clone ranks as large. The germline and genes are mouse ones. The missing CDR3 end, 1 residue past where the read stops, is filled in from the germline J gene. The chain combines TRBV13-2 with TRBJ2-7; 7 positions agree with TRBD1. The CDR3 covers 13 residues. Germline trimming cut 0 bases from V and 7 bases from J; bases unmatched to any gene: 4. Germline V gene sequence: CDR1 NNHNN, CDR2 SYGAGS (reference sequence). CDR3: CASGDGQGGEQYF. The CDR3 bases that were read are TGTGCCAGCGGTGATGGACAGGGAGGAGAACAGTAC.

Regarding this clone: All gene names here are mouse names. Read sequence stops 1 residue before the CDR3 end, and the germline J gene provides the missing end. The chain joins TRBV12-2 to TRBJ1-4, with D perhaps matching TRBD1 (6 bases). CDR3 length: 14 amino acids. V was pared by 4 bases and J by 2 bases, with 10 bases between. CDR1 is SGHLS and CDR2 is HYDKME in the germline V gene. The CDR3 bases that were read are TGTGCCAGCTCGAGGGACATATCCAACGAAAGATTATTT. It is translated as CASSRDISNERLF. The full CDR3 reads CASSRDISNERLFF.